These T cell receptor beta chains were read from a single sample in a study of CD8 T cells in Susac syndrome. TCRdb recomputed calls from the immunoSEQ multiplex PCR reads with MiXCR, one row per CDR3 protein. Of 190,000 or so distinct CDR3 sequences listed, 95% were seen once; the top ten hold 0.082%. What was sequenced was CD4+ T cells from PBMCs. Source of these receptors: a human donor with multiple sclerosis. Both conserved end residues are part of each CDR3. The D gene is left open where the match is weak. Rows give clone size only sometimes, using once, few, many, or a class for an expanded clone.

v_call	d_call	j_call	clone_size	cdr3_aa	cdr3_nt
TRBV18	.	TRBJ2-1	.	CASSPPGGSYNEQFF	TGTGCCAGCTCACCACCGGGAGGCTCCTACAATGAGCAGTTCTTC
TRBV10-3	.	TRBJ1-1	.	CAISGNLRNTEAFF	TGTGCCATCAGTGGCAATTTGCGGAACACTGAAGCTTTCTTT
TRBV27	.	TRBJ2-3	once	CASSIRGESTDTQYF	TGTGCCAGCAGTATCAGGGGGGAAAGCACAGATACGCAGTATTTT
TRBV20-1	.	TRBJ2-5	.	CSASEQETQYF	TGCAGTGCTAGTGAGCAAGAGACCCAGTACTTC
TRBV7-9	.	TRBJ2-2	once	CASSLESGNTGELFF	TGTGCCAGCAGCTTAGAGTCCGGGAACACCGGGGAGCTGTTTTTT
TRBV15	.	TRBJ2-1	.	CATSSPYNEQFF	TGTGCCACCAGCAGCCCATACAATGAGCAGTTCTTC
TRBV12-5	TRBD1	TRBJ1-2	.	CASGLLQGGGHGYTF	TGTGCTAGTGGTTTGCTACAGGGGGGAGGGCATGGCTACACCTTC
TRBV29-1	TRBD2	TRBJ2-3	.	CSVVEAGGTDTQYF	TGCAGCGTTGTAGAAGCGGGGGGCACAGATACGCAGTATTTT
TRBV7-2	.	TRBJ2-1	few	CASSSLVEQFF	TGTGCCAGCAGCTCCCTTGTAGAGCAGTTCTTC
TRBV15	.	TRBJ2-1	.	CATSSRDRPSYNEQFF	TGTGCCACCAGCAGCCGGGACCGACCCTCCTACAATGAGCAGTTCTTC
TRBV27	.	TRBJ1-1	.	CASSTSLQGQTVAFF	TGTGCCAGCAGTACCTCCCTACAAGGCCAGACTGTGGCTTTCTTT
TRBV3-1	.	TRBJ2-4	.	CASGDPGRNIQYF	TGTGCCAGTGGGGACCCGGGTAGAAACATTCAGTACTTC
TRBV29-1	TRBD2	TRBJ2-5	.	CSVEGVLNGGVQETQYF	TGCAGCGTTGAAGGTGTTCTAAACGGGGGGGTCCAAGAGACCCAGTACTTC
TRBV20-1	TRBD2	TRBJ2-3	.	CSARDLLAAPLNTQYF	TGCAGTGCTAGAGACCTCCTAGCGGCCCCCTTAAATACGCAGTATTTT
TRBV11-2	.	TRBJ1-1	.	CASSLTWGTRTEAFF	TGTGCCAGCAGCTTGACATGGGGTACTAGGACTGAAGCTTTCTTT
TRBV10-3	.	TRBJ2-6	.	CAISEGTGANVLTF	TGTGCCATCAGTGAGGGTACTGGGGCCAACGTCCTGACTTTC
TRBV15	.	TRBJ2-3	.	CATSRGRAGLTDTQYF	TGTGCCACCAGCAGAGGTCGGGCAGGACTCACAGATACGCAGTATTTT
TRBV5-6	.	TRBJ2-7	.	CASSPGPAVYEQYF	TGTGCCAGCAGTCCCGGACCGGCCGTCTACGAGCAGTACTTC
TRBV5-1	.	TRBJ1-6	once	CASSLRGFDSPLHF	TGCGCCAGCAGCTTGAGGGGGTTCGATTCACCCCTCCACTTT
TRBV29-1	TRBD1	TRBJ1-2	.	CSVARTGGIGYGYTF	TGCAGCGTTGCCCGGACAGGGGGCATCGGCTATGGCTACACCTTC
TRBV30	.	TRBJ1-2	.	CAWRVESYYGYTF	TGTGCCTGGAGAGTCGAATCTTACTATGGCTACACCTTC
TRBV20-1	.	TRBJ1-2	.	CSAKRPGDYGYTF	TGCAGTGCTAAGCGGCCAGGGGACTATGGCTACACCTTC
TRBV24-1	TRBD1	TRBJ2-1	.	CATSDSTGTARGRYNEQFF	TGTGCCACCAGTGATAGTACCGGGACAGCAAGGGGCCGCTACAATGAGCAGTTCTTC
TRBV20-1	.	TRBJ2-1	.	CSAKPHYNEQFF	TGCAGTGCCAAACCTCACTACAATGAGCAGTTCTTC
TRBV9	TRBD1	TRBJ2-1	.	CASSLIQGDEQFF	TGTGCCAGCAGTCTAATACAGGGGGATGAGCAGTTCTTC
TRBV20-1	.	TRBJ1-1	.	CSARDRANTEAFF	TGCAGTGCTAGGGACAGAGCGAACACTGAAGCTTTCTTT
TRBV7-9	.	TRBJ2-1	.	CASSSDSQLYNEQFF	TGTGCCAGCAGCTCGGACAGTCAGCTCTACAATGAGCAGTTCTTC
TRBV3-1	.	TRBJ1-6	.	CASSQDPTYSPLHF	TGTGCCAGCAGCCAAGATCCCACGTATTCACCCCTCCACTTT
TRBV7-9	.	TRBJ2-3	few	CASSPPGPGTQYF	TGTGCCAGCAGTCCCCCAGGACCGGGGACGCAGTATTTT
TRBV5-4	TRBD1	TRBJ2-7	.	CASSWTGGYEQYF	TGTGCCAGCAGCTGGACAGGGGGCTACGAGCAGTACTTC
TRBV7-9	TRBD1	TRBJ2-7	.	CASSGNRGGSYEQYF	TGTGCCAGCAGCGGGAACAGGGGCGGGTCCTACGAGCAGTACTTC
TRBV15	TRBD2	TRBJ2-1	.	CATSRDRGGEQFF	TGTGCCACCAGCAGAGATCGGGGGGGTGAGCAGTTCTTC
TRBV18	.	TRBJ2-5	once	CASSPQEQNQETQYF	TGTGCCAGCTCACCACAGGAGCAAAACCAAGAGACCCAGTACTTC
TRBV18	TRBD1	TRBJ2-5	few	CASSLGTGQETQYF	TGTGCCAGCTCACTGGGGACAGGGCAAGAGACCCAGTACTTC
TRBV20-1	.	TRBJ2-3	few	CSAASVDTQYF	TGCAGTGCTGCTAGCGTGGATACGCAGTATTTT
TRBV19	.	TRBJ1-5	.	CASKPGAGPGPQHF	TGTGCCAGTAAACCGGGGGCAGGACCTGGGCCCCAGCATTTT
TRBV27	TRBD2	TRBJ2-7	.	CASSPQRGASEQYF	TGTGCCAGCAGCCCCCAGCGGGGGGCCAGCGAGCAGTACTTC
TRBV9	.	TRBJ2-5	.	CASSVEGPRSGETQYF	TGTGCCAGCAGCGTAGAGGGACCCCGGTCAGGAGAGACCCAGTACTTC
TRBV30	.	TRBJ1-5	once	CAWSRPESSRNQPQHF	TGTGCCTGGAGCCGCCCTGAATCCTCTAGGAATCAGCCCCAGCATTTT
TRBV6-1	TRBD2	TRBJ2-1	.	CASNGPTSGGYNEQFF	TGTGCCAGCAATGGGCCCACTAGCGGAGGTTACAATGAGCAGTTCTTC
TRBV15	.	TRBJ1-1	.	CATSRDVGYTEAFF	TGTGCCACCAGCAGAGATGTGGGTTACACTGAAGCTTTCTTT
TRBV7-2	.	TRBJ1-2	.	CASSAGTALSYYGYTF	TGTGCCAGCAGCGCTGGGACGGCCCTCTCATACTATGGCTACACCTTC
TRBV28	.	TRBJ1-2	once	CASSLYPNYGYTF	TGTGCCAGCAGTTTATACCCTAACTATGGCTACACCTTC
TRBV30	.	TRBJ2-3	.	CAWAHPGGRGTDTQYF	TGTGCCTGGGCCCACCCTGGGGGTCGGGGCACAGATACGCAGTATTTT
TRBV14	.	TRBJ2-3	.	CASSPMVGDTQYF	TGTGCCAGCAGCCCTATGGTGGGAGATACGCAGTATTTT
TRBV5-1	TRBD1	TRBJ1-3	.	CASSPRQGPRNTIYF	TGCGCCAGCAGCCCGAGACAGGGGCCTAGAAACACCATATATTTT
TRBV3-1	TRBD1	TRBJ2-6	.	CASSRTGGAGANVLTF	TGTGCCAGCAGTCGGACAGGGGGCGCTGGGGCCAACGTCCTGACTTTC